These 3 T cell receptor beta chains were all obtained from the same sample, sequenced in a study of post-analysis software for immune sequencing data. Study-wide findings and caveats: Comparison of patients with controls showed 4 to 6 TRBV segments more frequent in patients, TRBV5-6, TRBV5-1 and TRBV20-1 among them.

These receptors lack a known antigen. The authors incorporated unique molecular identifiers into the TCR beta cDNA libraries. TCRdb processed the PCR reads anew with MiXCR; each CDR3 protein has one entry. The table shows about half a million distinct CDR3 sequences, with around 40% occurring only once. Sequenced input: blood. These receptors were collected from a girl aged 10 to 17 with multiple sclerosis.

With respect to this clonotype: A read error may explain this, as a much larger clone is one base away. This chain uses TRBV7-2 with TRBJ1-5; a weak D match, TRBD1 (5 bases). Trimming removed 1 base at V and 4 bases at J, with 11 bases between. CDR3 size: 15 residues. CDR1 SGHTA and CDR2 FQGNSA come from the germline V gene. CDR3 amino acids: CASSLVLGTNQPQHF. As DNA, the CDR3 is TGTGCCAGCAGCTTAGTATTAGGGACGAATCAGCCCCAGCATTTT.

CDR3 in amino acids: CASSQVRGVNTDTQYF. The DNA of the CDR3 is TGCGCCAGCAGCCAAGTTAGAGGGGTCAACACAGATACGCAGTATTTT. The chain is built from TRBV4-1 and TRBJ2-3; D could derive from TRBD1 or TRBD2 (5 bases each). V lost 1 base, J lost 2 bases, and 13 bases lay in between. Germline CDR1 and CDR2: MGHRA and YSYEKL. The CDR3 is made up of 16 amino acids.

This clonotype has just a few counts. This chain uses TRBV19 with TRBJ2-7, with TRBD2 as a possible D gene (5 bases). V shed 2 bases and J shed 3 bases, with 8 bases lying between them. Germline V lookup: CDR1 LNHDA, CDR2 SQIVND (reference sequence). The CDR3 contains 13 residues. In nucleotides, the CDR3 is TGTGCCAGTAGTATAACCGGGGACTACGAGCAGTACTTC. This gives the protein CASSITGDYEQYF.